This TCR beta chain originates from a study of CD8+CD57+ T cells in acquired aplastic anemia. As for the study in general: An average of about 3.2 ug of DNA was obtained from sorted CD4+ and CD8+ cells. Overall study results and limits: There were 25 to 35 CD8+ CDR3 sequences that occurred in both patients and controls. Between patients and controls, CD8+ Simpson's diversity did not vary significantly.

The template used for profiling TCR beta VDJ and CDR3 was genomic DNA. TCRdb reprocessed the reads with MiXCR, giving one entry per CDR3 protein. The sample consists of about 240,000 distinct CDR3 sequences, more than 40% of them appearing once. CDR3 length equals 13 residues. Germline loops: CDR1 MNHEY, CDR2 SVGAGI. Trimming left V 2 bases short and J 5 bases short, with 9 bases between. Sequencing was done on patients that had shown CD8+CD57+ cell expansion by flow cytometry. At the time of blood sampling, patients had not yet received any therapy. This clonotype has just one count. Its antigen is currently unknown.

V gene TRBV6-5 combines with J gene TRBJ2-5; no clear D gene. This sequence originates from a human donor with aplastic anemia. The sequencing sample was made of sorted CD4+, CD8+, or CD8+CD57+ T cells (not recorded which) from PBMCs. The CDR3 region is CASSYIARETQYF. The CDR3 coding sequence is TGTGCCAGCAGTTACATCGCCCGGGAGACCCAGTACTTC.